Listed here is a single T cell receptor (beta chain). These data originate in a study of human versus mouse CDR3 diversity and MHC coevolution. Repertoires were generated with immunoSEQ multiplex PCR, while TCRdb's copy carries only in-frame clones and drops some. Here the sample spans more than 60,000 clones, 85% to 95% being singletons. Per germline, CDR1 SNHLY and CDR2 FYNNEI. V trimming: 6 bases; J trimming: 7 bases; junction bases outside the gene matches: 4. The CDR3 is 14 amino acids. The sequenced sample consisted of naive CD4+ T cells from blood. Subset noted: CD45RO-negative CD62L-positive naive CD4 T cells. This receptor was obtained from a person aged 25 to 75 in good health. The chain links TRBV2 to TRBJ2-1, with 12 bases identical to TRBD2. CDR3 nucleotides: TGTGCCAGCAGGACTAGCGGGGGCCCTAATGAGCAGTTCTTC. It is translated as CASRTSGGPNEQFF. Together with reference TRBV2 and TRBJ2-1, the CDR3 gives the full variable domain: EPEVTQTPSHQVTQMGQEVILRCVPISNHLYFYWYRQILGQKVEFLVSFYNNEISEKSEIFDDQFSVERPDGSNFTLKIRSTKLEDSAMYFCASRTSGGPNEQFFGPGTRLTVL.